This T cell receptor beta chain emerged from a study of blood T cell repertoires in COVID-19. The overall study: Samples of COVID-19 (acute and convalescent) were obtained from the United States, Italy and Spain. Sample material is recorded as cDNA or gDNA derived from T cells, B-cell-depleted T cells, or PBMCs.

Per the original methods: Reference gene primers were amplified, and this amplification served to estimate nucleated cell counts. Libraries were prepared by immunoSEQ multiplex PCR; TCRdb keeps only in-frame clonotypes and omits some of them. V and J calls and clone size are as listed in that table; D and trimming were resolved from the DNA. Here the sample spans 350,000 to 400,000 clones, roughly 92% being singletons. Cohort allocation depended upon clinical history that participants reported. Germline assignment: CDR1 SGHRS and CDR2 YFSETQ. Unmatched junction bases numbered 9, after V lost 4 bases and J lost 7 bases. The CDR3 length is 15 residues.

The sequencing input was PBMCs or T cells enriched from blood (not recorded which). The rearrangement joins TRBV5-1 to TRBJ2-2; 8 positions agree with TRBD1. This receptor was taken from a woman aged 40 to 50 who had been exposed to COVID-19. DNA of the CDR3: TGCGCCAGCAGCATGGGACAGGCAACAATCGGGGAGCTGTTTTTT. It specifies CASSMGQATIGELFF.